The 30 T cell receptor beta chains listed next were all sequenced from one sample in a study of identical twins. Using its own MiXCR run on the 5' RACE reads, TCRdb lists one record per CDR3 protein. The profile shows 300,000 to 400,000 distinct CDR3 sequences, 9% to 15% of them singletons. Another study also made use of these data, one on yellow fever vaccine responses in identical twins.

Sequenced: CD8+ T cells sorted from blood. All receptors come from a woman under 30 in good health.

The sample holds a few counts of this clonotype. V gene TRBV27 combines with J gene TRBJ1-1; D uncertain. CDR3 length: 12 residues. Trimming cost V 3 bases and J 5 bases, with 7 bases left between them. Germline V gives CDR1 MNHEY, CDR2 SMNVEV (reference sequence). This CDR3 is CASSFVGTEAFF. As DNA, the CDR3 is TGTGCCAGCAGTTTTGTCGGAACTGAAGCTTTCTTT.

V usage is TRBV11-2 and J usage is TRBJ1-1; TRBD1 is a possible D gene (6 bases). The CDR3 consists of 14 residues. V lost 5 bases and J 1 base, leaving 11 bases between the germline ends. CDR1 is SGHAT and CDR2 is FQNNGV in the germline V gene. The CDR3 reads CASSQQGGNTEAFF. In DNA form, the CDR3 reads TGTGCCAGCAGCCAACAGGGTGGGAACACTGAAGCTTTCTTT.

This clonotype came up many times. The V gene is TRBV20-1, the J gene TRBJ2-1, with D hard to call. The CDR3 extends over 11 amino acids. Between the trimmed V and J ends, which lost 6 bases and 3 bases, there was a span of 6 bases. CDR1 and CDR2 (germline): DFQATT, SNEGSKA (reference sequence). The CDR3 protein is CSAWIYNEQFF. As DNA, the CDR3 is TGCAGTGCGTGGATCTACAATGAGCAGTTCTTC.

On this clonotype itself: A single base separates this from a much larger clone, so it may be a read error. The chain has TRBV29-1 and TRBJ2-1; TRBD1 matches at 8 bases. The CDR3 is 14 amino acids. Trimming at V came to 4 bases and at J to 8 bases, leaving 10 bases not matched to a gene. Germline lookup yields CDR1 SQVTM and CDR2 ANQGSEA. The CDR3 protein is CSVGGQDGPYEQFF. The CDR3 coding sequence is TGCAGCGTTGGGGGACAGGACGGTCCCTATGAGCAGTTCTTC.

The rearrangement uses TRBV4-1 and TRBJ1-1, with TRBD1 as a possible D gene (5 bases). The length of the CDR3 is 16 residues. V was cut by 0 bases and J by 5 bases, with 16 bases left in between. CDR1 and CDR2 (germline): MGHRA, YSYEKL. CDR3 amino acids: CASSQDRRAGVTEAFF. CDR3 bases: TGCGCCAGCAGCCAAGATCGAAGGGCGGGGGTGACTGAAGCTTTCTTT.

Only a few counts were recorded for this clonotype. This chain uses TRBV6-5 with TRBJ2-7, with 8 bases lining up with TRBD2. The germline gives CDR1 MNHEY, CDR2 SVGAGI. V shed 2 bases, J shed 6 bases, and the junction held 12 bases outside the gene matches. There are 16 residues in the CDR3. The CDR3 here is CASSYDGGGFSAEQYV. CDR3 nucleotides: TGTGCCAGCAGTTACGACGGGGGGGGGTTTAGTGCCGAGCAGTACGTC.

This clonotype has ten or more counts. J is TRBJ2-1 and V is TRBV4-1, with no clear D. V dropped 3 bases and J dropped 7 bases, with 10 bases sitting between them. The CDR3 length is 13 residues. Per the germline V gene, CDR1 is MGHRA and CDR2 is YSYEKL. The chain's CDR3 is CASSHFSHNEQFF. CDR3 nucleotide sequence: TGCGCCAGCAGCCACTTCAGCCATAATGAGCAGTTCTTC.

The rearrangement links TRBV27 to TRBJ1-2, with D tentatively TRBD1 (6 bases). The CDR3 is made up of 14 amino acids. Deletions cut 5 bases from V and 0 bases from J, with 10 bases between. The germline CDR1 and CDR2 sequences are MNHEY and SMNVEV (reference sequence). The CDR3 nucleotides read TGTGCCAGCAGTAGGGACATAGCTAACTATGGCTACACCTTC. This codes for CASSRDIANYGYTF.

The rearrangement uses TRBV6-5 and TRBJ2-2; 7 nucleotides match TRBD2. Germline V gene sequence: CDR1 MNHEY, CDR2 SVGAGI. The CDR3 extends over 14 amino acids. The junction had 2 bases not matched to a gene; V was cut back by 2 bases and J by 5 bases. As DNA, the CDR3 is TGTGCCAGCAGTTACCGGCGGGGGACCGGGGAGCTGTTTTTT. This sequence encodes CASSYRRGTGELFF.

The chain links TRBV12-5 to TRBJ1-1; D not certain. CDR1 LGHNT and CDR2 FRNRAP come from the germline V gene. There are 13 residues in the CDR3. V shed 5 bases and J shed 1 base, with 8 bases lying between them. The CDR3 sequence is CASGEAWNTEAFF. The CDR3 DNA reads as TGTGCTAGTGGTGAGGCATGGAACACTGAAGCTTTCTTT. Supplemented by reference TRBV12-5 and TRBJ1-1, the full variable domain reads DARVTQTPRHKVTEMGQEVTMRCQPILGHNTVFWYRQTMMQGLELLAYFRNRAPLDDSGMPKDRFSAEMPDATLATLKIQPSEPRDSAVYFCASGEAWNTEAFFGQGTRLTVV.

The sample holds many counts of this clonotype. The V and J genes are TRBV20-1 and TRBJ1-5; possibly TRBD1 for D (5 bases). The germline V gene has CDR1 DFQATT and CDR2 SNEGSKA (reference sequence). Trimming cost V 3 bases and J 7 bases, with 19 bases left between them. CDR3 length equals 15 residues. CDR3 region: CSASGTGTVDQPQHF. The CDR3 bases are TGCAGTGCTAGCGGAACCGGGACTGTAGACCAGCCCCAGCATTTT.

This chain connects TRBV12-3 or TRBV12-4 to TRBJ1-3; no clear D gene. V dropped 2 bases and J dropped 0 bases, with 5 bases sitting between them. The CDR3 runs to 14 residues. The CDR3 sequence is CASSLSNSGNTIYF. CDR3 bases: TGTGCCAGCAGTTTAAGTAACTCTGGAAACACCATATATTTT.

J is TRBJ1-3 and V is TRBV4-1, with D perhaps matching TRBD1 (5 bases). Germline CDR1 reads MGHRA; CDR2 reads YSYEKL. The CDR3 extends over 13 amino acids. Trimming pared 0 bases from V and 11 bases from J, leaving 11 bases between. This CDR3 reads CASSQDGGFSIYF. Written as DNA, the CDR3 is TGCGCCAGCAGCCAAGATGGGGGTTTCTCCATATATTTT.

This clonotype was counted between two and nine times. The chain uses TRBV10-3 and TRBJ2-5, with TRBD2 identical over 7 bases. The J segment lost 3 bases and the V segment lost 2 bases, leaving 0 bases of the junction unmatched. Germline V gene sequence: CDR1 ENHRY, CDR2 SYGVKD. The length of the CDR3 is 13 residues. CDR3 bases: TGTGCCATCAGTGAGGCGGGAGAAGAGACCCAGTACTTC. Translation gives CAISEAGEETQYF.

The rearrangement links TRBV13 to TRBJ1-4; D gene unclear. The length of the CDR3 is 12 residues. Looked up from germline, CDR1 is PRHDT and CDR2 is FYEKMQ (reference sequence). V was cut by 2 bases and J by 7 bases, with 5 bases left in between. CDR3 sequence (DNA): TGTGCCAGCAGCTTATCGAGTGAAAAACTGTTTTTT. It is translated as CASSLSSEKLFF.

V gene TRBV11-2 combines with J gene TRBJ2-2; D gene uncertain. The CDR3 totals 13 residues. Trimming took 5 bases from V and 3 from J, leaving 7 bases between them. Germline V gene sequence: CDR1 SGHAT, CDR2 FQNNGV. This chain's CDR3 is CASSVGHTGELFF. For the CDR3, the DNA is TGTGCCAGCAGCGTTGGGCACACCGGGGAGCTGTTTTTT.

This clonotype was counted only a few times. The chain uses TRBV11-2 and TRBJ2-1; D ambiguous. V lost 4 bases and J 0 bases, leaving 16 bases between the germline ends. Germline CDR1 reads SGHAT; CDR2 reads FQNNGV. The CDR3 covers 17 residues. The CDR3 nucleotides read TGTGCCAGCAGCTCTCGTGAGGAGCACGTCTCCTACAATGAGCAGTTCTTC. The encoded protein is CASSSREEHVSYNEQFF.

This clonotype appeared a few times. The rearrangement uses TRBV7-9 and TRBJ1-6; 11 positions agree with TRBD1. J lost 8 bases, V lost 5 bases, and 8 bases had no gene match. CDR3 size: 16 residues. Germline V gene sequence: CDR1 SEHNR, CDR2 FQNEAQ (reference sequence). The CDR3 region has the DNA TGTGCCAGCAGCAATGAGGGACAGGGGGAGTATTCACCCCTCCACTTT. Amino acid sequence: CASSNEGQGEYSPLHF.

The gene calls are TRBV12-3 or TRBV12-4 and TRBJ1-5; D not resolved. The CDR3 length is 16 residues. V lost 1 base to trimming and J lost 1 base, with 11 bases between them. This CDR3 is CASSLVSSGSNQPQHF. CDR3 DNA sequence: TGTGCCAGCAGTTTAGTATCCAGTGGCAGCAATCAGCCCCAGCATTTT.

This clonotype occurred many times. The chain links TRBV12-3 or TRBV12-4 to TRBJ2-7; the match to TRBD1 covers 7 bases. This CDR3 has 14 amino acids. V shed 4 bases and J 5 bases; nucleotides not matched to a gene: 8. CDR3 protein: CASSSDRMVDEQYF. The CDR3 DNA reads TGTGCCAGCAGTTCGGACAGGATGGTCGACGAGCAGTACTTC.

CDR3 nucleotide sequence: TGTGCCAGCAGTGATAGCGGGGCCCTCACAGATACGCAGTATTTT. Its protein product is CASSDSGALTDTQYF. The chain links TRBV28 to TRBJ2-3; 8 nucleotides line up with TRBD2. Germline CDR1 is MDHEN and CDR2 is SYDVKM. The CDR3 is 15 residues long. Trimming took 5 bases from V and 2 from J; bases not matched to a gene: 6.

This clonotype was seen more than once but under ten times. The chain recombines TRBV4-2 with TRBJ2-1, with unresolved D. Germline V CDR1 and CDR2: LGHNA, YNFKEQ. The CDR3 totals 16 residues. The ends were cut back, 0 bases at V and 2 bases at J, with 11 bases in the middle. The CDR3 is CASSQEGQNPYNEQFF. The CDR3 DNA follows: TGTGCCAGCAGCCAAGAAGGGCAAAACCCCTACAATGAGCAGTTCTTC.

The chain recombines TRBV6-1 with TRBJ2-1; tentatively, D is TRBD1 (5 bases). Trimming shortened V by 4 bases and J by 0 bases, and 10 bases separated the two germline ends. CDR1 MNHNS and CDR2 SASEGT come from the germline V gene. CDR3 size: 15 residues. CDR3 sequence reads: CASSGDSLSYNEQFF. Written as DNA, the CDR3 is TGTGCCAGCAGTGGAGACAGCCTCTCCTACAATGAGCAGTTCTTC.

J is TRBJ1-1 and V is TRBV12-3 or TRBV12-4; TRBD1 might be the D (5 bases). The CDR3 has 15 amino acids. The V gene lost 0 bases and the J gene lost 1 base, with 9 bases spanning the gap. CDR3 DNA sequence: TGTGCCAGCAGTTTAGCGGGTCAGGGGAACACTGAAGCTTTCTTT. This codes for CASSLAGQGNTEAFF.

The chain couples TRBV20-1 to TRBJ2-1; the match to TRBD2 covers 8 bases. The CDR3 is made up of 16 amino acids. Unmatched junction bases numbered 9, after V lost 0 bases and J lost 5 bases. Germline V gene sequence: CDR1 DFQATT, CDR2 SNEGSKA (reference sequence). Here the CDR3 DNA reads TGCAGTGCTAGAGAACCAGCGGGGGCCACCAACAATGAGCAGTTCTTC. Protein sequence: CSAREPAGATNNEQFF.

The rearrangement joins TRBV11-2 to TRBJ2-5, with D perhaps TRBD2 (5 bases). The CDR3 runs to 13 residues. Trimming stripped 1 base from V and 4 bases from J, with 7 bases between. The V gene's germline CDR1 is SGHAT and CDR2 FQNNGV. CDR3 residues: CASSLGEGETQYF. For the CDR3, the DNA is TGTGCCAGCAGCTTAGGCGAGGGAGAGACCCAGTACTTC.

CDR3 region: CSVEERAFYGYTF. CDR3 DNA: TGCAGCGTTGAAGAAAGGGCATTCTATGGCTACACCTTC. V is TRBV29-1 and J is TRBJ1-2; no definite D call. Germline CDR1 is SQVTM and CDR2 is ANQGSEA. Trimming took 0 bases from V and 4 from J, leaving 9 bases between them. CDR3 length: 13 amino acids.

The J gene is TRBJ2-5, the V gene TRBV11-3; TRBD1 is a possible D gene (5 bases). Germline-derived CDR1 and CDR2 are SGHNT and YENEEA. The CDR3 has 16 amino acids. Between the trimmed V and J ends, which lost 5 bases and 2 bases, there was a span of 18 bases. The CDR3 loop reads CASSPSPTVLQETQYF. The CDR3 region has the DNA TGTGCCAGCAGCCCATCACCGACAGTGCTGCAAGAGACCCAGTACTTC.

This clonotype was seen only a few times. The rearrangement uses TRBV13 and TRBJ2-1, with 10 positions matching TRBD2. Germline V lookup: CDR1 PRHDT, CDR2 FYEKMQ (reference sequence). CDR3 length: 14 residues. V lost 5 bases and J lost 7; bases outside the gene matches: 5. The CDR3 DNA reads TGTGCCAGCAGCCCCTCTAGCGGGAGTAATGAGCAGTTCTTC. Encoded protein: CASSPSSGSNEQFF.

The chain combines TRBV7-6 with TRBJ2-1; maybe TRBD2 (5 bases). Germline V gene sequence: CDR1 SGHVS, CDR2 FNYEAQ. Trimming pared 4 bases from V and 0 bases from J, leaving 13 bases between. The CDR3 is 16 amino acids. CDR3 in amino acids: CASSSSAVSSYNEQFF. In DNA, the CDR3 is TGTGCCAGCAGCTCCTCAGCGGTTAGCTCCTACAATGAGCAGTTCTTC.